Included here is one T cell receptor (beta chain) sequence, with context. Its cognate antigen is unknown. The CDR3 has 17 amino acids. Looked up from germline, CDR1 is LGHNA and CDR2 is YSLEER. Trimming removed 3 bases from V and 8 bases from J, with 23 bases in between. Samples from alopecia areata patients were lesional scalp punch biopsies and peripheral blood. Sequencing used cDNA as its template, made by extracting RNA and reverse transcribing it. TCRdb keeps only in-frame clones here, not all; method: immunoSEQ multiplex PCR. Altogether some 180,000 clones are present, about 63% being singletons, with the ten largest covering around 1.8%. The data are from a study of CD8+ T cells in alopecia areata. Study at large: Treatment comprised oral tofacitinib, 5 to 10 mg twice daily, in treated patients. Findings and limits, study-wide: Lesional scalp exceeded normal scalp in clonality, especially in alopecia totalis/universalis.

V usage is TRBV4-3 and J usage is TRBJ1-5; D ambiguous. The material was CD4+ T cells sorted from blood, obtained at week 0. This sequence was found in a human donor with alopecia areata. The CDR3 spells CASSQNPSAGQAEPQHF. The CDR3 DNA is TGCGCCAGCAGCCAGAACCCCTCCGCGGGCCAGGCAGAGCCCCAGCATTTT.